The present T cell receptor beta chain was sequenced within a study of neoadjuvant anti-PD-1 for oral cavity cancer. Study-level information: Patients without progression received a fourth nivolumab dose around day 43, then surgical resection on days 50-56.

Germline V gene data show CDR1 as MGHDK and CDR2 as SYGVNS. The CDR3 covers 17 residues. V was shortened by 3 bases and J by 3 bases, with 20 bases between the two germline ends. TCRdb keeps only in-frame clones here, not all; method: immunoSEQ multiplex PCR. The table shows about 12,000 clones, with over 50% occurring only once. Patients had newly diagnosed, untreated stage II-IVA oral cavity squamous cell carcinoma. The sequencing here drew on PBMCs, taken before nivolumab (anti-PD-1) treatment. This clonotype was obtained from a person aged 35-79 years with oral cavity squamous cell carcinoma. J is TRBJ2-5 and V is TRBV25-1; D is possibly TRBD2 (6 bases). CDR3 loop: CASSDSRGTSGEETQYF. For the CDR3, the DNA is TGTGCCAGCAGTGATTCACGAGGGACTTCGGGGGAAGAGACCCAGTACTTC.